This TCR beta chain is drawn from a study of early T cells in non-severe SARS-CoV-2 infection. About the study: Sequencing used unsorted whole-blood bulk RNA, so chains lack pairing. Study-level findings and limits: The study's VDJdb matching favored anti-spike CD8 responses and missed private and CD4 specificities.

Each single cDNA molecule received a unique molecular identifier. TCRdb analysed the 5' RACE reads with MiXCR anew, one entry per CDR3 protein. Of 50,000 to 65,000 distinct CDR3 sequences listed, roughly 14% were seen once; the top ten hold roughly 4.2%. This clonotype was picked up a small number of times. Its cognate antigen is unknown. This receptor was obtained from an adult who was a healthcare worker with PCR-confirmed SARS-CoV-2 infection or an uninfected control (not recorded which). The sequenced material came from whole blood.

In DNA, the CDR3 is TGTGCCAGCAGCTTAGAGGAAGGGTCTAAGTACTTC. Protein sequence: CASSLEEGSKYF. This rearrangement joins TRBV7-8 to TRBJ2-7; the D is unclear. The V end lost 1 base, the J end lost 11 bases, and 12 bases lay between the germline ends. Germline V lookup: CDR1 SGHVS, CDR2 FQNEAQ. This CDR3 is 12 amino acids long. Based on the CDR3 plus reference TRBV7-8 and TRBJ2-7, the full variable domain is GAGVSQSPRYKVAKRGQDVALRCDPISGHVSLFWYQQALGQGPEFLTYFQNEAQLDKSGLPSDRFFAERPEGSVSTLKIQRTQQEDSAVYLCASSLEEGSKYFGPGTRLTVT.